These T cell receptor beta chains were read from a single sample in a study of cytomegalovirus exposure and HLA in healthy donors. Sequencing used immunoSEQ multiplex PCR; TCRdb keeps in-frame clones, though not all of them. The sample carries about 180,000 clones, approximately 80% recorded once. Sequencing used PBMCs. The receptors derive from a man aged 18-30 years in good health and CMV-seronegative. Both conserved end residues are part of each CDR3. Each record gives: J gene, clone size, D gene, V gene, CDR3 DNA, CDR3 protein. The D gene is left open where the match is weak. Size values are once, few and many counts, or a class for expanded clones, and some rows have none.

J gene: TRBJ1-6; clone size: few; D gene: NA; V gene: TRBV6-5; CDR3 DNA: TGTGCCAGCAAGGAGGGAGAGAATTCACCCCTCCACTTT; CDR3 protein: CASKEGENSPLHF
J gene: TRBJ1-4; clone size: NA; D gene: NA; V gene: TRBV6-5; CDR3 DNA: TGTGCCAGCAGTTACTCGTGGCAGGGTTATGAAAAACTGTTTTTT; CDR3 protein: CASSYSWQGYEKLFF
J gene: TRBJ2-1; clone size: NA; D gene: NA; V gene: TRBV9; CDR3 DNA: TGTGCCAGCAGCCCCGGACGATACGGGGACAATGAGCAGTTCTTC; CDR3 protein: CASSPGRYGDNEQFF
J gene: TRBJ2-5; clone size: NA; D gene: TRBD2; V gene: TRBV28; CDR3 DNA: TGTGCCAGCAGGGCTAGCGGGGAGACCCAGTACTTC; CDR3 protein: CASRASGETQYF
J gene: TRBJ2-4; clone size: NA; D gene: TRBD2; V gene: TRBV7-6; CDR3 DNA: TGTGCCAGCAGCCTGACTAGCGGGAGGGCCGGAAACATTCAGTACTTC; CDR3 protein: CASSLTSGRAGNIQYF
J gene: TRBJ2-1; clone size: NA; D gene: NA; V gene: TRBV6-5; CDR3 DNA: TGTGCCAGCAGTTACTCGGCGGGGTCCCAGGGCAATGAGCAGTTCTTC; CDR3 protein: CASSYSAGSQGNEQFF
J gene: TRBJ1-2; clone size: NA; D gene: TRBD1; V gene: TRBV11-3; CDR3 DNA: TGTGCCAGCAGCCTCAGAGGGGGCCGTGGCTACACCTTC; CDR3 protein: CASSLRGGRGYTF
J gene: TRBJ2-7; clone size: NA; D gene: TRBD1; V gene: TRBV5-1; CDR3 DNA: TGCGCCCCCTTACTAGGGGGCCCCTACGAGCAGTACTTC; CDR3 protein: CAPLLGGPYEQYF
J gene: TRBJ2-1; clone size: NA; D gene: NA; V gene: TRBV4-2; CDR3 DNA: TGTGCCAGCAGCCAAGGAGTAAATGAGCAGTTCTTC; CDR3 protein: CASSQGVNEQFF
J gene: TRBJ2-2; clone size: NA; D gene: TRBD1; V gene: TRBV14; CDR3 DNA: TGTGCCAGCAGCCAAGCCTGGACAGGGCACACCGGGGAGCTGTTTTTT; CDR3 protein: CASSQAWTGHTGELFF
J gene: TRBJ2-5; clone size: NA; D gene: TRBD2; V gene: TRBV7-2; CDR3 DNA: TGTGCCAGCAGCTCACCTAGCGGTCCAGAGACCCAGTACTTC; CDR3 protein: CASSSPSGPETQYF
J gene: TRBJ1-1; clone size: NA; D gene: TRBD1; V gene: TRBV6-5; CDR3 DNA: TGTGCCAGCAGACTAGGGGGCCAGTGGAGTACTGAAGCTTTCTTT; CDR3 protein: CASRLGGQWSTEAFF
J gene: TRBJ1-5; clone size: NA; D gene: NA; V gene: TRBV6-1; CDR3 DNA: TGTGCCACCATTATAGGCAGTCGACTTAATCAGCCCCAGCATTTT; CDR3 protein: CATIIGSRLNQPQHF
J gene: TRBJ2-1; clone size: NA; D gene: NA; V gene: TRBV5-1; CDR3 DNA: TGCGCCAGCAGCTTTGAACAGGGTCAGGACAATGAGCAGTTCTTC; CDR3 protein: CASSFEQGQDNEQFF
J gene: TRBJ1-6; clone size: NA; D gene: NA; V gene: TRBV29-1; CDR3 DNA: TGCAGCGTTCGCCCAGGGGATGGGTCACCCCTCCACTTT; CDR3 protein: CSVRPGDGSPLHF
J gene: TRBJ2-5; clone size: NA; D gene: TRBD1; V gene: TRBV5-1; CDR3 DNA: TGCGCCAGTAAAACAGGGGGGGAGACCCAGTACTTC; CDR3 protein: CASKTGGETQYF
J gene: TRBJ2-1; clone size: NA; D gene: NA; V gene: TRBV14; CDR3 DNA: TGTGCCAGCAGCCAAGATGGGGGGTCCGAATACAATGAGCAGTTCTTC; CDR3 protein: CASSQDGGSEYNEQFF
J gene: TRBJ2-5; clone size: NA; D gene: TRBD2; V gene: TRBV4-1; CDR3 DNA: TGCGCCAGCAGCCAAGAATCCGGGAGGGGGGGAGAGACCCAGTACTTC; CDR3 protein: CASSQESGRGGETQYF
J gene: TRBJ2-6; clone size: few; D gene: NA; V gene: TRBV6-5; CDR3 DNA: TGTGCCAGCAGTTCCGGGGTCTCTGGGGCCAACGTCCTGACTTTC; CDR3 protein: CASSSGVSGANVLTF
J gene: TRBJ2-3; clone size: NA; D gene: TRBD1; V gene: TRBV30; CDR3 DNA: TGTGCCTGCCCCTCCGGGACAGGGAGCTTGAATACGCAGTATTTT; CDR3 protein: CACPSGTGSLNTQYF
J gene: TRBJ1-1; clone size: NA; D gene: TRBD1; V gene: TRBV4-1; CDR3 DNA: TGCGCCAGCAGCCATCGAAACAGGGGGCTAACTGAAGCTTTCTTT; CDR3 protein: CASSHRNRGLTEAFF
J gene: TRBJ2-5; clone size: NA; D gene: NA; V gene: TRBV5-1; CDR3 DNA: TGCGCCAGCAGGCCCTTGACGGGGAACCAAGAGACCCAGTACTTC; CDR3 protein: CASRPLTGNQETQYF
J gene: TRBJ2-2; clone size: NA; D gene: TRBD2; V gene: TRBV7-8; CDR3 DNA: TGTGCCAGCAGCCTACTAAGGACTAGCGGGGGGGAGGACACCGGGGAGCTGTTTTTT; CDR3 protein: CASSLLRTSGGEDTGELFF
J gene: TRBJ2-5; clone size: NA; D gene: NA; V gene: TRBV5-4; CDR3 DNA: TGTGCCAGCAGCCAAGACTGGATGGTGGAGACCCAGTACTTC; CDR3 protein: CASSQDWMVETQYF
J gene: TRBJ2-6; clone size: NA; D gene: TRBD2; V gene: TRBV11-3; CDR3 DNA: TGTGCCAGCAGCTTAGATCAGGGAGGGACCGCCTCTGGGGCCAACGTCCTGACTTTC; CDR3 protein: CASSLDQGGTASGANVLTF
J gene: TRBJ2-1; clone size: NA; D gene: TRBD2; V gene: TRBV5-4; CDR3 DNA: TGTGCCAGCAGCTTAGAAGCGGGGGCCTACAATGAGCAGTTCTTC; CDR3 protein: CASSLEAGAYNEQFF
J gene: TRBJ2-1; clone size: NA; D gene: NA; V gene: TRBV27; CDR3 DNA: TGTGCCAGCAGTTTTTCCAGGGCAAATGAGCAGTTCTTC; CDR3 protein: CASSFSRANEQFF
J gene: TRBJ2-1; clone size: once; D gene: TRBD1; V gene: TRBV6-1; CDR3 DNA: TGTGCCAGCATCAGACAGGGCGATGAGCAGTTCTTC; CDR3 protein: CASIRQGDEQFF
J gene: TRBJ2-7; clone size: NA; D gene: TRBD2; V gene: TRBV5-1; CDR3 DNA: TGCGCCAGCAGCTTTAGCGGGACCAAATACGAGCAGTACTTC; CDR3 protein: CASSFSGTKYEQYF
J gene: TRBJ2-7; clone size: once; D gene: NA; V gene: TRBV5-5; CDR3 DNA: TGTGCCAGCAGCTCCTTGGGGGCCAAGAGCTCCTACGAGCAGTACTTC; CDR3 protein: CASSSLGAKSSYEQYF
J gene: TRBJ1-6; clone size: once; D gene: TRBD1; V gene: TRBV5-6; CDR3 DNA: TGTGCCAGCAGCTTGCGGACAGGATATAATTCACCCCTCCACTTT; CDR3 protein: CASSLRTGYNSPLHF
J gene: TRBJ2-2; clone size: NA; D gene: NA; V gene: TRBV9; CDR3 DNA: TGTGCCAGCAGCGTTTCACTGGGCCCGAACACCGGGGAGCTGTTTTTT; CDR3 protein: CASSVSLGPNTGELFF
J gene: TRBJ1-5; clone size: NA; D gene: NA; V gene: TRBV5-6; CDR3 DNA: TGTGCCAGCAGCTTGGCCAGCGGGACCCCCAATCAGCCCCAGCATTTT; CDR3 protein: CASSLASGTPNQPQHF
J gene: TRBJ2-7; clone size: NA; D gene: NA; V gene: TRBV27; CDR3 DNA: TGTGCCAGCAGTTTATCGAGGTACCCCTACGAGCAGTACTTC; CDR3 protein: CASSLSRYPYEQYF
J gene: TRBJ1-1; clone size: NA; D gene: NA; V gene: TRBV28; CDR3 DNA: TGTGCCAGCAGTTTATCGGGTAACACTGAAGCTTTCTTT; CDR3 protein: CASSLSGNTEAFF
J gene: TRBJ2-2; clone size: NA; D gene: TRBD2; V gene: TRBV6-1; CDR3 DNA: TGTGCCAGCAGTGAAGCGCGGACTAGCGAGAAATTCACCGGGGAGCTGTTTTTT; CDR3 protein: CASSEARTSEKFTGELFF
J gene: TRBJ1-2; clone size: NA; D gene: NA; V gene: TRBV9; CDR3 DNA: TGTGCCAGCAGCGCACAAGAACTAGCTAACTATGGCTACACCTTC; CDR3 protein: CASSAQELANYGYTF
J gene: TRBJ2-5; clone size: few; D gene: TRBD1; V gene: TRBV6-5; CDR3 DNA: TGTGCCAGCGGACAGGGGAGTGAGACCCAGTACTTC; CDR3 protein: CASGQGSETQYF
J gene: TRBJ2-1; clone size: NA; D gene: NA; V gene: TRBV10-3; CDR3 DNA: TGTGCCATCAGTGACCCCCGGGACTACAATGAGCAGTTCTTC; CDR3 protein: CAISDPRDYNEQFF
J gene: TRBJ2-1; clone size: NA; D gene: TRBD2; V gene: TRBV7-3; CDR3 DNA: TGTGCCAGCAGCTTACAGGTAGCGGGAGTGAGGAATGAGCAGTTCTTC; CDR3 protein: CASSLQVAGVRNEQFF
J gene: TRBJ1-1; clone size: NA; D gene: NA; V gene: TRBV4-2; CDR3 DNA: TGTGCCAGCAGCCAAGGTTCTGGAGGACTGAACACTGAAGCTTTCTTT; CDR3 protein: CASSQGSGGLNTEAFF
J gene: TRBJ2-1; clone size: NA; D gene: NA; V gene: TRBV11-3; CDR3 DNA: TGTGCCAGCAGCTTTGGAGGAGCCTGGAGGGGCTCCTACAATGAGCAGTTCTTC; CDR3 protein: CASSFGGAWRGSYNEQFF
J gene: TRBJ1-1; clone size: NA; D gene: NA; V gene: TRBV6-5; CDR3 DNA: TGTGCCAGCAGTTACTGGGGGGTGGACACTGAAGCTTTCTTT; CDR3 protein: CASSYWGVDTEAFF
J gene: TRBJ2-1; clone size: NA; D gene: NA; V gene: TRBV27; CDR3 DNA: TGTGCCAGCAGTTTGGGTGGATGGCAGGAATGGTTCTTC; CDR3 protein: CASSLGGWQEWFF
J gene: TRBJ2-7; clone size: NA; D gene: NA; V gene: TRBV11-3; CDR3 DNA: TGTGCCAGCAGCTTAGCGAGGGATATGGGTCGCGAGCAGTACTTC; CDR3 protein: CASSLARDMGREQYF
J gene: TRBJ1-4; clone size: NA; D gene: TRBD1; V gene: TRBV28; CDR3 DNA: TGTGCCAGCAGTTTATGGGGGACAGGGGGTAGCGAAAAACTGTTTTTT; CDR3 protein: CASSLWGTGGSEKLFF
J gene: TRBJ2-7; clone size: NA; D gene: TRBD2; V gene: TRBV6-1; CDR3 DNA: TGTGCCACAGACGGGACTAGCGGGACCTGGAAGCAGTACTTC; CDR3 protein: CATDGTSGTWKQYF
J gene: TRBJ2-1; clone size: NA; D gene: TRBD2; V gene: TRBV28; CDR3 DNA: TGTGCCAGCAGTGGGACTAGCGGGATCTTGGCAAGTGAGCAGTTCTTC; CDR3 protein: CASSGTSGILASEQFF
J gene: TRBJ1-4; clone size: NA; D gene: TRBD1; V gene: TRBV5-1; CDR3 DNA: TGCGCCAGCAGCTTGCGGGACAGGGAAGGCGAAAAACTGTTTTTT; CDR3 protein: CASSLRDREGEKLFF
J gene: TRBJ2-1; clone size: NA; D gene: TRBD2; V gene: TRBV7-9; CDR3 DNA: TGTGCCAGCAGCCCCGGACTAGCGGGGCCTCTCTCCTACAATGAGCAGTTCTTC; CDR3 protein: CASSPGLAGPLSYNEQFF
J gene: TRBJ2-3; clone size: NA; D gene: NA; V gene: TRBV11-3; CDR3 DNA: TGTGCCAGCAGCTCCGGACATCACACAGATACGCAGTATTTT; CDR3 protein: CASSSGHHTDTQYF
J gene: TRBJ1-2; clone size: NA; D gene: NA; V gene: TRBV6-1; CDR3 DNA: TGTGCCAGCAGTGAAGCGGGGACTAGGGGCTACACCTTC; CDR3 protein: CASSEAGTRGYTF